This entry lists 15 T cell receptor beta chains sequenced from one sample in a study of blood T cell repertoires in COVID-19. Assay used: immunoSEQ multiplex PCR; TCRdb lists only in-frame clones, some missing. The sample lists under 200,000 clones; around 87% were seen once. The sample taken for sequencing was peripheral blood. Source of these receptors: a man in his 60s with COVID-19, enrolled during active disease.

This rearrangement joins TRBV30 to TRBJ1-2, with TRBD1 identical over 10 bases. From germline, CDR1 is GTSNPN and CDR2 SVGIG (reference sequence). The CDR3 contains 14 residues. The junction had 6 bases not matched to a gene; V was cut back by 3 bases and J by 5 bases. The chain's CDR3 is CAWREGQGLYGYTF. DNA of the CDR3: TGTGCCTGGAGGGAGGGACAGGGGCTTTATGGCTACACCTTC.

The chain carries TRBV27 and TRBJ1-2; D ambiguous. Trimming removed 6 bases from V and 8 bases from J, with 22 bases in between. CDR1 and CDR2 from the germline V gene are MNHEY and SMNVEV (reference sequence). The CDR3 is 15 amino acids. The CDR3 DNA follows: TGTGCCAGCAGAGCCACGGGAGGATTACCCAGGGGCTACACCTTC. Its protein product is CASRATGGLPRGYTF.

This chain links TRBV5-4 with TRBJ2-6; D ambiguous. The CDR3 covers 18 residues. The V gene's germline CDR1 is SGHNT and CDR2 YYREEE (reference sequence). Trimming removed 2 bases at V and 0 bases at J, with 15 bases between. The CDR3 DNA reads as TGTGCCAGCAGCTTCACCGGCAGGTCGATCTCTGGGGCCAACGTCCTGACTTTC. Its translation is CASSFTGRSISGANVLTF. The complete variable domain, with remaining parts taken from reference TRBV5-4 and TRBJ2-6, reads ETGVTQSPTHLIKTRGQQVTLRCSSQSGHNTVSWYQQALGQGPQFIFQYYREEENGRGNFPPRFSGLQFPNYSSELNVNALELDDSALYLCASSFTGRSISGANVLTFGAGSRLTVL.

DNA of the CDR3: TGTGCCACCAGTGATAATACAGGGGGACGAGAAAAACTGTTTTTT. This encodes CATSDNTGGREKLFF. The rearrangement joins TRBV24-1 to TRBJ1-4; 8 bases align to TRBD1. Germline V gives CDR1 KGHDR, CDR2 SFDVKD. The ends lost 3 bases at V and 8 bases at J; junction bases unmatched: 7. This CDR3 spans 15 amino acids.

The V and J genes are TRBV6-2 or TRBV6-3 and TRBJ1-1; maybe TRBD1 (5 bases). The CDR3 has 14 residues. Trimming shortened V by 2 bases and J by 5 bases, and 12 bases separated the two germline ends. Germline loops: CDR1 MNHEY, CDR2 SVGEGT. CDR3 amino acids: CASSYVGGSTEAFF. The DNA for the CDR3 is TGTGCCAGCAGTTACGTCGGGGGGTCTACTGAAGCTTTCTTT.

The chain combines TRBV30 with TRBJ1-5; TRBD1 is a possible D gene (6 bases). Trimming left V 5 bases short and J 1 base short, with 12 bases between. This CDR3 region has 14 residues. CDR1 is GTSNPN, CDR2 SVGIG, per germline (reference sequence). The CDR3, as DNA: TGTGCCTGGGGGGGCAGGGGCAGCAATCAGCCCCAGCATTTT. This sequence encodes CAWGGRGSNQPQHF.

The chain couples TRBV27 to TRBJ1-4; 10 nucleotides line up with TRBD1. There are 20 residues in the CDR3. V lost 0 bases and J lost 0; bases outside the gene matches: 10. CDR1 and CDR2 (germline): MNHEY, SMNVEV (reference sequence). The CDR3 coding sequence is TGTGCCAGCAGTTTATCGATAAATGTGGGACAGGGGTCAACTAATGAAAAACTGTTTTTT. It encodes CASSLSINVGQGSTNEKLFF.

The gene calls are TRBV7-9 and TRBJ1-6; 8 nucleotides agree with TRBD1. The CDR3 totals 15 residues. Germline V gene sequence: CDR1 SEHNR, CDR2 FQNEAQ (reference sequence). V lost 2 bases and J lost 5; bases outside the gene matches: 2. Here the CDR3 reads CASSLRGQDNSPLHF. The CDR3 DNA reads as TGTGCCAGCAGCTTAAGGGGACAGGATAATTCACCCCTCCACTTT.

The chain carries TRBV5-1 and TRBJ1-3; possibly TRBD1 for D (5 bases). Germline V lookup: CDR1 SGHRS, CDR2 YFSETQ. The CDR3 has 14 amino acids. Trimming took off 7 bases at V and 0 bases at J, with 11 bases between the two ends. This CDR3 reads CASPRQTSGNTIYF. DNA for the CDR3: TGCGCCAGCCCTCGACAGACCTCTGGAAACACCATATATTTT.

Concerning this clone: Other DNA sequences in the same sample also yield this CDR3. This chain uses TRBV19 with TRBJ2-3, with 7 bases lining up with TRBD1. CDR1 LNHDA and CDR2 SQIVND come from the germline V gene (reference sequence). CDR3 length equals 14 residues. The ends lost 2 bases at V and 2 bases at J; junction bases unmatched: 1. The DNA of the CDR3 is TGTGCCAGTAGTATACAGGGGGACACAGATACGCAGTATTTT. It yields the protein CASSIQGDTDTQYF.

This clone occurred once. The same CDR3 can be traced to other DNA sequences in this sample. This chain uses TRBV18 with TRBJ2-7; maybe TRBD2 (7 bases). The V end was cut by 2 bases, the J end by 0 bases, with 11 bases between. Germline V gives CDR1 KGHSH, CDR2 LQKENI. The CDR3 spans 15 residues. CDR3 residues: CASSPGGGSSYEQYF. The DNA of the CDR3 is TGTGCCAGCTCACCAGGGGGCGGGAGCTCCTACGAGCAGTACTTC.

CDR3 bases: TGTGCCAGCAGCTTAGGTTCGACAGGGCCTCAGCCCCAGCATTTT. Translation: CASSLGSTGPQPQHF. This chain connects TRBV7-2 to TRBJ1-5, with 7 nucleotides matching TRBD1. Germline V gene data show CDR1 as SGHTA and CDR2 as FQGNSA. The CDR3 covers 15 residues. V was clipped by 1 base and J by 6 bases; unmatched bases: 6. The full variable domain, with the rest looked up from reference TRBV7-2 and TRBJ1-5, is GAGVSQSPSNKVTEKGKDVELRCDPISGHTALYWYRQSLGQGLEFLIYFQGNSAPDKSGLPSDRFSAERTGGSVSTLTIQRTQQEDSAVYLCASSLGSTGPQPQHFGDGTRLSIL.

This clone was seen once. This chain connects TRBV28 to TRBJ1-1; a weak D match, TRBD1 (6 bases). The germline V and J ends were trimmed by 6 bases and 7 bases, with 18 bases remaining between them. Germline assignment: CDR1 MDHEN and CDR2 SYDVKM. The CDR3 spans 14 residues. The CDR3 is CASSLTYRAGEAFF. The CDR3 DNA reads TGTGCCAGCAGCCTCACCTACAGGGCCGGTGAAGCTTTCTTT.

The chain employs TRBV25-1 and TRBJ1-2; perhaps TRBD1 as D (5 bases). V lost 1 base and J 2 bases, leaving 11 bases between the germline ends. The CDR3 is 15 residues long. Per germline, CDR1 MGHDK and CDR2 SYGVNS. CDR3 residues: CASSESGGYNYGYTF. CDR3 nucleotide sequence: TGTGCCAGCAGTGAATCGGGGGGGTACAACTATGGCTACACCTTC.

CDR3 sequence (DNA): TGCGCCAGCAGCTTGCAAAGGGGGAACACTGAAGCTTTCTTT. This sequence encodes CASSLQRGNTEAFF. This chain uses TRBV5-1 with TRBJ1-1; TRBD1 is a possible D gene (5 bases). V was cut by 1 base and J by 1 base, with 8 bases left in between. The CDR3 extends over 14 amino acids. Germline V CDR1 and CDR2: SGHRS, YFSETQ.